Described below is a single T cell receptor beta chain sequence and its context. The antigen it binds to is not known. Per-base quality was not reported, and no clone a single base away is much larger than it. Explained via the paper, the time point label denotes: resected brain tissue, or blood drawn just prior to surgery. The surgery cases with the highest brain T cell transcript signatures were chosen for TCR beta chain sequencing of brain tissue, and also of blood when blood was available. Prior to surgery, the patients had been treated with at least one anti-epileptic drug. TCR-sequenced patients were children with drug-resistant epilepsy due to tuberous sclerosis complex, focal cortical dysplasia, Rasmussen encephalitis or hemimegalencephaly. Bulk genomic DNA was extracted from unsorted brain tissue and whole blood with the Monarch genomic DNA purification kit. TCR beta chain sequences were generated from genomic DNA using the immunoSEQ assay. On the study's bioinformatics: CDR3 sequences that did not begin with the conserved framework cysteine at position 104 were removed by hand. To get clonality, the normalized Shannon's Diversity Index was subtracted from one, giving values from 0 (maximal diversity) to 1 (oligoclonal). Chi-squared comparison-of-proportions tests were used to check whether the frequency of the same CDR3 differed between samples, for example brain versus blood. Public clonotypes were found through immuneACCESS searches, while the VDJdb browser was used to judge similarity to known antiviral clonotypes. What TCRdb holds here is the immuneACCESS table cut down to in-frame rearrangements. Part of the clones is not present; checked against another copy, under half of the missing clones reflect an unresolved V gene, and the others are unexplained. V and J calls and clone size are as listed in that table; D and trimming were resolved from the DNA. In this sample the table shows approximately 40,000 clones, around 90% of which occur a single time. The top ten hold roughly 6% of the sample.

This sample is drawn from a study of brain T cells in children with intractable seizures (dated by TCRdb to the early 2020s). Concerning the study at large: As a first screen for immune gene transcripts, resected brain tissue from 53 pediatric epilepsy surgery cases was run on a NanoString immunology panel. Among the 12 selected surgery cases, pre-surgery blood was additionally sequenced for eight, leaving four cases with brain tissue only. Overall study results and their limits: Viral specificity was inferred only from CDR3 sequence similarity, and patients' HCMV serostatus was unknown. Because pre- and post-surgery blood were sequenced to different depths, clones absent from the pre-surgery sample may reflect undersampling.

The CDR3, from cysteine to phenylalanine, totals 14 residues. Of the read, only the CDR3 DNA is kept; its 42 bases are in frame from base 1. Trimming removed 4 bases from V and 7 bases from J; the gene matches leave 8 bases unexplained. The germline V gene gives CDR1 as SGDLS and CDR2 as YYNGEE. The material was peripheral blood, obtained at surgery. The receptor was derived from a girl aged 2-10 years with tuberous sclerosis and intractable seizures. In this chain, TRBV9 is recombined with TRBJ2-4; 7 of the junction bases match TRBD1. DNA sequence: TGTGCCAGCAGCCCAAGACAGGGTATGAACATTCAGTACTTC. It is translated as CASSPRQGMNIQYF.